Below, one T cell receptor (beta chain) is given with its context. No antigen is known for it. Per the germline V gene, CDR1 is MNHEY and CDR2 is SVGAGI. This CDR3 contains 19 residues. The J segment lost 4 bases and the V segment lost 0 bases, leaving 12 bases of the junction unmatched. The data derive from a study of T-cell memory formation after mild COVID-19. Study-level information: TCR clusters mostly belonged to single donors. Study-wide results and caveats: Some clones that responded were present in memory (sampled pre-infection), which suggests cross-reactive memory joined.

Sample barcodes and UMIs were carried by the TCR alpha and TCR beta cDNA libraries that 5'RACE generated with constant-segment primers. TCRdb processed the 5' RACE reads anew with MiXCR; each CDR3 protein has one entry. The sample holds roughly 480,000 distinct CDR3 sequences; about 23% are singletons and the top ten take about 12%. The TCR comes from an adult woman who had mild COVID-19 (a few samples of this study predate the infection). Cell type and time point are not known. The specimen sequenced was PBMCs or a T cell subset sorted from them (not recorded which). The chain has TRBV6-5 and TRBJ2-2; 9 nucleotides agree with TRBD2. CDR3 amino acids: CASSYSIGSSGRFTGELFF. CDR3 coding DNA: TGTGCCAGCAGTTACTCGATAGGTAGCAGCGGGAGGTTCACCGGGGAGCTGTTTTTT.